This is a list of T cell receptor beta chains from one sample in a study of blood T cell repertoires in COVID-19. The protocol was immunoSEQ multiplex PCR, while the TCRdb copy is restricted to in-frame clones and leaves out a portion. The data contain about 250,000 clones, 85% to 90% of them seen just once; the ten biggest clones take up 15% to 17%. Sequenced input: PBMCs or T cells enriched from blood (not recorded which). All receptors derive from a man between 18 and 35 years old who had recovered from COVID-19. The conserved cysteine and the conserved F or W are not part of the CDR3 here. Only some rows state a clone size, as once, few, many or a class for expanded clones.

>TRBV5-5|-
ASSIQEMITEAF
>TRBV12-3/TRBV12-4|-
ASSFSYEQY
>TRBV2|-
ASQAGSLGGYT
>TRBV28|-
ASSLFRGATGANVLT
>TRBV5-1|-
ASSLGAGTGMTRWTDTQY
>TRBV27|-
ASSPIGPGQVTYEQY
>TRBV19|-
ASSIGRRSYGYT
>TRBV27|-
ASSAKGTVSQPQH
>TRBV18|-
ASSPKGVSSGANVLT
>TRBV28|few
ASSPPTGLFGEKLF
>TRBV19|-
ASSPGLAGNSYNEQF
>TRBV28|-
ASSSGQGAGGYT
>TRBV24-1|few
ATSVGDSDRGRDGYT
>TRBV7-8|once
ASSLADRASEKLF
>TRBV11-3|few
ASSPPGGYSGNTIY
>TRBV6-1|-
ASSEILGRSGYT
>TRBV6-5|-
ASSHPQGSAGYT
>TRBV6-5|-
ASSRDRYINYGYT
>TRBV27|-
ASSSMRTSGSKGDTQY
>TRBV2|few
ASNARMDKDAF
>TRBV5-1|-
ASSRGTSNPEQF
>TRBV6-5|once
ASSSPARGDTQY
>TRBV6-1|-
ASSEATAGGFEQY
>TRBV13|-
ASSETGVTDTQY
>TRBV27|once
ASSFSSYEQY
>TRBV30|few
AWRLAGAYNEQF
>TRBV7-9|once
ASSPPGTGGTIY
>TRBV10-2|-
ASRRQGAIVEAF
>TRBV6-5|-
ASSYSRTGFDEAF
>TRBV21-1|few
ASSSPGQEQETQY
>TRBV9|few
ASSPTGALSGYEQY
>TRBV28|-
ASSPVGVHEQF
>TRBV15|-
ATSRAGRRTGELF
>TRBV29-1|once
SVENTGSVYNEQF
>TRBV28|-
ASRVVAGGPSGELF
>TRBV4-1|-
ASSQVVVAGIQETQY
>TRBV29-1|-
SVELWESLNTEAF
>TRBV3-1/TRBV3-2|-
ASSQVGATTYGYT
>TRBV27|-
ASSLGAQETQY
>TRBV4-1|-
ASSQAAYQYGRNEQY
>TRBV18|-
ASSPDFSRNTEAF
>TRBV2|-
ASSESGGRSYNEQF
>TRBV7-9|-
ASSPRGDSNQPQH
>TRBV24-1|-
ATSDFRGTSQETQY